The present TCR beta chain was sequenced within a study of blood T cells in healthy people across ages. Study findings and constraints: Unknown CMV status may confound age-related changes in expanded clones.

Per the germline V gene, CDR1 is SGHRS and CDR2 is YFSETQ. The CDR3 contains 16 residues. This clonotype was recorded only once. The antigen is undetermined. Extraction yielded at least 6 micrograms of total RNA per sample. Sample-barcoded 5' priming and a J-beta primer mix drove a second PCR of about 6 to 12 cycles. TCRdb used MiXCR to reprocess the 5' RACE reads, holding one entry per CDR3 protein. The sample has approximately 810,000 distinct CDR3 sequences, around 30% seen once; the top ten hold approximately 15%. The TCR comes from a woman of 80 years or more in good health. This rearrangement joins TRBV5-1 to TRBJ2-5; 8 bases align to TRBD2. Gene TRBJ2-7 matches the end of the DNA better, so the J call may be wrong. Sequencing input: blood. The CDR3 sequence: CASSLAGGGYRYEQYF. The CDR3 nucleotides read TGCGCCAGCAGCTTGGCCGGGGGGGGATACCGCTACGAGCAGTACTTC.